A single T cell receptor beta chain is shown here with its context. Its antigen is unknown. V was pared by 1 base and J by 4 bases, with 8 bases of the junction left unmatched. The CDR3 sequence is 15 residues long. Germline CDR1 SGHNT, CDR2 YYREEE (reference sequence). This sample was taken from a study of cytomegalovirus exposure and HLA in healthy donors. Looking at the study overall: The early release's HLA-typed donors yielded approximately 82 million unique TCRs.

General study results and limits: CMV antigen specificity was confirmed in vitro for a few CMV-associated chains. Both high specificity and high sensitivity reportedly marked the classifier's diagnosis of cytomegalovirus status.

Primers: 60 Vbeta forward and 13 Jbeta reverse. Authors' processing steps: Unique TCR beta chains numbered approximately 80 million in a later analysis, with some 9.9 million shared. Assay: immunoSEQ multiplex PCR; the TCRdb copy retains only in-frame clones and omits some. The V and J calls and clone size come from that table; D and trimming were worked out from the DNA. This sample yields about 90,000 clones, of which about 88% are seen a single time; around 2.3% belongs to the top ten. The J gene is TRBJ2-7, the V gene TRBV5-4; 7 positions agree with TRBD2. Sequencing used PBMCs. The receptor was derived from a man aged 18 to 29 in good health and CMV-seronegative. The DNA for the CDR3 is TGTGCCAGCAGCTTGCCGGCTAGCGGTTCGTACGAGCAGTACTTC. Translating gives CASSLPASGSYEQYF.